These 27 T cell receptor beta chains share one sample of origin, sequenced in a study of blood T cell repertoires in COVID-19. Measured with immunoSEQ multiplex PCR; TCRdb has only the in-frame clones, and not every one. The sample lists 200,000 to 300,000 clones; about nine tenths were seen once. Sequenced input: PBMCs or T cells enriched from blood (not recorded which). These receptors were obtained from a woman younger than 35 who had recovered from COVID-19.

The chain is built from TRBV3-1 (or the pseudogene TRBV3-2) and TRBJ1-5; TRBD1 agrees at 10 bases. The CDR3 is 15 amino acids. Germline CDR1 and CDR2: LGHDT and YNNKEL (reference sequence). J was trimmed by 9 bases and V by 4 bases; bases with no gene match: 9. The CDR3 DNA sequence: TGTGCCAGCAGCCGCGGACAGGGGGATTTTGTGCCCCAGCATTTT. It yields the protein CASSRGQGDFVPQHF.

This chain joins TRBV7-8 and TRBJ1-2; D is undetermined. The CDR3 consists of 16 residues. The V end was cut by 5 bases, the J end by 3 bases, with 19 bases between. Germline lookup yields CDR1 SGHVS and CDR2 FQNEAQ. As DNA, the CDR3 is TGTGCCAGCAGCGTAGTTTGGGAGGGCGGCGACTATGGCTACACCTTC. Its translation is CASSVVWEGGDYGYTF.

The gene calls are TRBV4-2 and TRBJ1-1; a possible D gene is TRBD1 (6 bases). The germline gives CDR1 LGHNA, CDR2 YNFKEQ. This CDR3 region has 13 residues. Between the trimmed V and J ends, which lost 4 bases and 6 bases, there was a span of 12 bases. The CDR3 reads CASSPTGQPEAFF. CDR3 bases: TGTGCCAGCAGCCCAACCGGACAGCCTGAAGCTTTCTTT.

DNA for the CDR3: TGTGCCTGGAGTGAAAACAGGAACACCGGGGAGCTGTTTTTT. Its translation is CAWSENRNTGELFF. The V call is TRBV30, the J call TRBJ2-2; D is ambiguous. The V gene lost 1 base and the J gene lost 1 base, with 7 bases spanning the gap. Germline loops: CDR1 GTSNPN, CDR2 SVGIG (reference sequence). CDR3 size: 14 residues.

The rearrangement joins TRBV5-4 to TRBJ2-2, with D perhaps TRBD2 (6 bases). The germline gives CDR1 SGHNT, CDR2 YYREEE (reference sequence). The CDR3 has 15 amino acids. The V gene lost 3 bases and the J gene lost 0 bases, with 9 bases spanning the gap. The CDR3 loop reads CASSWTKSNTGELFF. The CDR3 bases are TGTGCCAGCAGCTGGACTAAGTCGAACACCGGGGAGCTGTTTTTT. Variable domain in full (rest from reference TRBV5-4 and TRBJ2-2): ETGVTQSPTHLIKTRGQQVTLRCSSQSGHNTVSWYQQALGQGPQFIFQYYREEENGRGNFPPRFSGLQFPNYSSELNVNALELDDSALYLCASSWTKSNTGELFFGEGSRLTVL.

J is TRBJ2-1 and V is TRBV6-5; D is possibly TRBD2 (7 bases). V gave up 5 bases and J gave up 2 bases, with 10 bases separating them. The CDR3 covers 14 residues. From germline, CDR1 is MNHEY and CDR2 SVGAGI. The CDR3 coding sequence is TGTGCCAGCAGTAAGGGGGGGCCCTACAATGAGCAGTTCTTC. Translated, it gives CASSKGGPYNEQFF.

The chain carries TRBV7-9 and TRBJ2-1; TRBD2 might be the D (7 bases). V gave up 1 base and J gave up 10 bases, with 17 bases separating them. This CDR3 has 15 amino acids. The germline CDR1 and CDR2 sequences are SEHNR and FQNEAQ (reference sequence). The CDR3 DNA reads as TGTGCCAGCAGCTTAGACGGGGGGCCCCGACCCGAGCAGTTCTTC. Protein sequence: CASSLDGGPRPEQFF. Supplemented by reference TRBV7-9 and TRBJ2-1, the full variable domain reads DTGVSQNPRHKITKRGQNVTFRCDPISEHNRLYWYRQTLGQGPEFLTYFQNEAQLEKSRLLSDRFSAERPKGSFSTLEIQRTEQGDSAMYLCASSLDGGPRPEQFFGPGTRLTVL.

The table lists this clone with a few counts. The chain is built from TRBV2 and TRBJ2-7; possible D gene TRBD2, 6 bases. This CDR3 is 16 amino acids long. V was pared by 3 bases and J by 2 bases, with 17 bases between. In germline, CDR1 is SNHLY, CDR2 FYNNEI. DNA for the CDR3: TGTGCCAGCAGTGATCCTTTGGAGCGGGCAACCTACGAGCAGTACTTC. The encoded protein is CASSDPLERATYEQYF.

V and J are TRBV28 and TRBJ1-1; D unresolved. Germline CDR1 reads MDHEN; CDR2 reads SYDVKM. Deletions cut 7 bases from V and 5 bases from J, with 20 bases between. The CDR3 contains 15 residues. This CDR3 is CASTSIWFEGTEAFF. The CDR3 DNA is TGTGCCAGCACAAGCATATGGTTCGAGGGAACTGAAGCTTTCTTT.

The V call is TRBV6-5, the J call TRBJ2-7; 11 nucleotides align to TRBD2. CDR3 length equals 15 residues. The V and J ends lost 4 bases and 2 bases, in that order; junction bases with no gene match: 4. Germline V gives CDR1 MNHEY, CDR2 SVGAGI. CDR3 residues: CASSSTSGRPYEQYF. In nucleotides, the CDR3 is TGTGCCAGCAGTTCTACTAGCGGGAGACCCTACGAGCAGTACTTC.

This clone is a singleton in its sample. The V gene is TRBV7-8, the J gene TRBJ1-1, with D tentatively TRBD1 (5 bases). V lost 3 bases and J lost 7, with 12 bases in between. CDR1 and CDR2 (germline): SGHVS, FQNEAQ. This CDR3 spans 13 amino acids. The CDR3 loop reads CASSLDKGLEAFF. The CDR3 nucleotides are TGTGCCAGCAGCTTGGATAAGGGGCTTGAAGCTTTCTTT.

This clone has more than one count but fewer than ten. The chain employs TRBV5-1 and TRBJ1-6; 7 nucleotides agree with TRBD1. In germline, CDR1 is SGHRS, CDR2 YFSETQ. CDR3 size: 15 residues. The J segment lost 9 bases and the V segment lost 4 bases, leaving 10 bases of the junction unmatched. In DNA form, the CDR3 reads TGCGCCAGCAGCCCACAGGGGCTAGAGGGTTCACCCCTCCACTTT. It translates to CASSPQGLEGSPLHF.

This rearrangement joins TRBV27 to TRBJ1-1; TRBD1 agrees at 7 bases. J lost 0 bases, V lost 5 bases, and 3 bases had no gene match. Germline V gives CDR1 MNHEY, CDR2 SMNVEV (reference sequence). The CDR3 length is 14 residues. CDR3 residues: CASSKGTVNTEAFF. The CDR3 DNA follows: TGTGCCAGCAGTAAAGGGACAGTGAACACTGAAGCTTTCTTT.

The V and J genes are TRBV4-1 and TRBJ2-7, with D possibly TRBD1 on 5 matching bases. Trimming shortened V by 2 bases and J by 3 bases, and 8 bases separated the two germline ends. This CDR3 is built from 13 residues. Germline CDR1 and CDR2: MGHRA and YSYEKL. The CDR3 reads CASSQNRYYEQYF. For the CDR3, the DNA is TGCGCCAGCAGCCAAAACAGGTACTACGAGCAGTACTTC.

This chain connects TRBV12-5 to TRBJ1-3, with D possibly being TRBD1 (6 bases). The CDR3 has 15 residues. V was shortened by 2 bases and J by 0 bases, with 8 bases between the two germline ends. Germline CDR1 and CDR2: LGHNT and FRNRAP. In DNA, the CDR3 is TGTGCTAGTGGTTTGAAGGGGGACTCTGGAAACACCATATATTTT. Its protein product is CASGLKGDSGNTIYF.

The chain is built from TRBV19 and TRBJ1-4; D gene ambiguous. Per the germline V gene, CDR1 is LNHDA and CDR2 is SQIVND (reference sequence). V lost 5 bases and J 5 bases, leaving 15 bases between the germline ends. This CDR3 contains 15 residues. The CDR3 DNA sequence: TGTGCCAGTAGTTCGGCAGCGATAGTCAATGAAAAACTGTTTTTT. Translated, it gives CASSSAAIVNEKLFF.

The chain carries TRBV28 and TRBJ2-7, with a possible D match to TRBD1 (5 bases). The CDR3 runs to 15 residues. The V and J ends lost 3 bases and 0 bases respectively, with 12 bases between them. Germline assignment: CDR1 MDHEN and CDR2 SYDVKM. The CDR3: CASSFSSGPSYEQYF. The CDR3, as DNA: TGTGCCAGCAGTTTCTCATCAGGGCCCTCCTACGAGCAGTACTTC.

This rearrangement joins TRBV11-2 to TRBJ2-7, with 8 positions matching TRBD2. The germline V gene encodes CDR1 SGHAT and CDR2 FQNNGV. The J segment lost 2 bases and the V segment lost 10 bases, leaving 10 bases of the junction unmatched. The CDR3 runs to 14 residues. The CDR3: CATSFSGTPYEQYF. The CDR3 coding sequence is TGTGCCACCTCATTTAGCGGGACCCCCTACGAGCAGTACTTC.

The rearrangement links TRBV5-6 to TRBJ1-1; TRBD1 agrees at 7 bases. The germline gives CDR1 SGHDT, CDR2 YYEEEE. The CDR3 is 15 residues long. The J segment lost 10 bases and the V segment lost 3 bases, leaving 15 bases of the junction unmatched. The CDR3 DNA is TGTGCCAGCAGCTCACGAAGACAACAGGGGAACGGAGCTTTCTTT. Residues: CASSSRRQQGNGAFF.

This chain uses TRBV6-5 with TRBJ1-3; TRBD1 matches at 10 bases. This CDR3 has 13 residues. Per germline, CDR1 MNHEY and CDR2 SVGAGI. Trimming cost V 8 bases and J 4 bases; bases outside gene matches: 2. The CDR3 region is CASDRGLGNTIYF. In nucleotides, the CDR3 is TGTGCCAGCGACAGGGGGCTAGGAAACACCATATATTTT.

J is TRBJ1-5 and V is TRBV5-8, with a possible D match to TRBD1 (6 bases). V was cut by 4 bases and J by 2 bases, with 13 bases left in between. This CDR3 spans 15 amino acids. Germline V gene data show CDR1 as SGHTS and CDR2 as YDEGEE. The CDR3 DNA follows: TGTGCCAGCAGCCTTGCCCGGACAGGCAATCAGCCCCAGCATTTT. It is translated as CASSLARTGNQPQHF.

V and J are TRBV5-4 and TRBJ2-1, with a weak D call TRBD2 (7 bases). This CDR3 is 16 amino acids long. Trimming removed 4 bases at V and 4 bases at J, with 18 bases between. Germline values: CDR1 SGHNT, CDR2 YYREEE (reference sequence). The CDR3 is CASSPLGGGPYNEQFF. CDR3 DNA sequence: TGTGCCAGCAGCCCCTTAGGGGGGGGCCCTTACAATGAGCAGTTCTTC.

The chain joins TRBV30 to TRBJ1-3, with a weak D call TRBD1 (5 bases). Germline assignment: CDR1 GTSNPN and CDR2 SVGIG (reference sequence). The CDR3 runs to 14 residues. Trimming took 2 bases from V and 2 from J, leaving 10 bases between them. CDR3 loop: CAWSYGRAGNTIYF. The CDR3, as DNA: TGTGCCTGGAGTTACGGCAGGGCTGGAAACACCATATATTTT.

This clone was found a few times. The J gene is TRBJ2-7, the V gene TRBV11-2; D is unclear. Trimming stripped 6 bases from V and 2 bases from J, with 17 bases between. Germline CDR1 reads SGHAT; CDR2 reads FQNNGV. The CDR3 loop spans 15 amino acids. CDR3 coding DNA: TGTGCCAGCAGAAAATTCAGTGGGCCCACCTACGAGCAGTACTTC. This encodes CASRKFSGPTYEQYF.

The rearrangement links TRBV7-8 to TRBJ2-5, with a weak D call TRBD2 (6 bases). The germline gives CDR1 SGHVS, CDR2 FQNEAQ. The CDR3 consists of 16 residues. Trimming removed 1 base at V and 4 bases at J, with 16 bases between. The CDR3 sequence: CASSLVGGAPPETQYF. CDR3 sequence (DNA): TGTGCCAGCAGCTTAGTGGGGGGTGCCCCACCAGAGACCCAGTACTTC.

The sample holds a few counts of this clone. The rearrangement links TRBV5-1 to TRBJ1-2, with 7 bases aligning to TRBD1. The CDR3 runs to 17 residues. Germline lookup yields CDR1 SGHRS and CDR2 YFSETQ. Trimming removed 0 bases from V and 1 base from J; junction bases left unmatched: 9. Written as DNA, the CDR3 is TGCGCCAGCAGCTTGGATTCCACCGACAGGGTTAACTATGGCTACACCTTC. It specifies CASSLDSTDRVNYGYTF.

The chain couples TRBV5-1 to TRBJ2-7, with 15 positions matching TRBD2. There are 16 residues in the CDR3. Germline V CDR1 and CDR2: SGHRS, YFSETQ. After removal of 3 bases from V and 6 bases from J, the junction contained 7 bases not matched to a gene. The CDR3 nucleotides are TGCGCCAGCAGCTGGGACCCGGGACTAGCGGGAGGCGAGCAGTACTTC. This encodes CASSWDPGLAGGEQYF.